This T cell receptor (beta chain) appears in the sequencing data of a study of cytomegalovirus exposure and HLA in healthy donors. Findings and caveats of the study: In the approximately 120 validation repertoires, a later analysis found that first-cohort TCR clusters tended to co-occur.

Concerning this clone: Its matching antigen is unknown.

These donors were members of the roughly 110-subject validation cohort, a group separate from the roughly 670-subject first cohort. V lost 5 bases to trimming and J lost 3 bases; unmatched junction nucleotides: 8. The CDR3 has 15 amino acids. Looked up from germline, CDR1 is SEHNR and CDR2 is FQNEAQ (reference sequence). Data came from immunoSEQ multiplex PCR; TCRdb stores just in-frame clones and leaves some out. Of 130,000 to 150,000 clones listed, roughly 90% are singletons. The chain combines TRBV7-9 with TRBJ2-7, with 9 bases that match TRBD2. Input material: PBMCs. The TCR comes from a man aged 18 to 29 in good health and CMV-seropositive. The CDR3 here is CASSPQSGGRYEQYF. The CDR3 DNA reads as TGTGCCAGCAGCCCTCAAAGCGGGGGGCGCTACGAGCAGTACTTC.